The T cell receptor (beta chain) under discussion was sequenced for a study of cytomegalovirus exposure and HLA in healthy donors. The PCR employed 60 Vbeta primers together with 13 Jbeta primers. Sequencing was performed with immunoSEQ multiplex PCR; in TCRdb, only in-frame clones are kept and a portion is missing. The sample contains about 180,000 clones, 77% of which appear only once. Germline V CDR1 and CDR2: SGHRS, YFSETQ. The V end lost 1 base, the J end lost 4 bases, and 15 bases lay between the germline ends. The CDR3 covers 16 residues. Sequencing used PBMCs. This receptor was taken from a man younger than 35 in good health and CMV-seronegative. J is TRBJ2-1 and V is TRBV5-1, with D possibly TRBD1 on 7 matching bases. The CDR3 sequence is CASSLLIQGGYNEQFF. CDR3 bases: TGCGCCAGCAGCTTGCTGATCCAGGGGGGATACAATGAGCAGTTCTTC.